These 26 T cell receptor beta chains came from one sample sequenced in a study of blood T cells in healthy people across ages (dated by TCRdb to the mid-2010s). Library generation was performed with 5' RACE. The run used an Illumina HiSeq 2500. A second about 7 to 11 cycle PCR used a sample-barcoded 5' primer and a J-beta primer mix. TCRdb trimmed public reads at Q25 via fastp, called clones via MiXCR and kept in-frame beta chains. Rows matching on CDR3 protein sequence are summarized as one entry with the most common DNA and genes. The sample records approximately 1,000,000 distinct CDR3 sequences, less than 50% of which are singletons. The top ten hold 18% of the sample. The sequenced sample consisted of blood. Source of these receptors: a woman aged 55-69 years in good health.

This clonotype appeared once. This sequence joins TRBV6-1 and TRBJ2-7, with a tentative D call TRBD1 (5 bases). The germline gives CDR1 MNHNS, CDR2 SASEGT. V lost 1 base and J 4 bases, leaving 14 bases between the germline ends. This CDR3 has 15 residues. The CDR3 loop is CASSEGSGFGYEQYF. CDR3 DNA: TGTGCCAGCAGTGAAGGTTCAGGGTTTGGGTACGAGCAGTACTTC.

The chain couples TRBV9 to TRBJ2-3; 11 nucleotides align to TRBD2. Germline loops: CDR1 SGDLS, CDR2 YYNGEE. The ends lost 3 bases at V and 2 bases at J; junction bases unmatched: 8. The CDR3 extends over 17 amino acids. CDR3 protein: CASSGRLAGSNTDTQYF. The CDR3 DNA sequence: TGTGCCAGCAGCGGTCGACTAGCGGGATCTAACACAGATACGCAGTATTTT.

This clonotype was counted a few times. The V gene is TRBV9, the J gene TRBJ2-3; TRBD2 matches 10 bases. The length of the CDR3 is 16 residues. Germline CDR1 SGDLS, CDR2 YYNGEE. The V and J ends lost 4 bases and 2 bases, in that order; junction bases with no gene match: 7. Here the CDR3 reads CASSTRLAGPTDTQYF. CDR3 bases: TGTGCCAGCAGCACCCGACTAGCGGGCCCCACAGATACGCAGTATTTT.

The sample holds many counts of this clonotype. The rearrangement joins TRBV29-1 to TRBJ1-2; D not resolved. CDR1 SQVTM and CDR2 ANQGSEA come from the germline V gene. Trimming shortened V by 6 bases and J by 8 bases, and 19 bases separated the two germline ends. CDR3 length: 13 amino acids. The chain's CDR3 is CSVVREALEGYTF. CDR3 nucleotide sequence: TGCAGCGTCGTGAGAGAGGCCCTTGAGGGCTACACCTTC.

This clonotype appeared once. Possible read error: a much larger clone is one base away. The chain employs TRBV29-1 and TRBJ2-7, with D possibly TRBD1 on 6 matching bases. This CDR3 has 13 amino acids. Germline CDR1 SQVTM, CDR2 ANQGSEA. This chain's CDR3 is CGVEGGSSYEQYF. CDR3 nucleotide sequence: TGCGGCGTTGAAGGGGGAAGCTCCTACGAGCAGTACTTC.

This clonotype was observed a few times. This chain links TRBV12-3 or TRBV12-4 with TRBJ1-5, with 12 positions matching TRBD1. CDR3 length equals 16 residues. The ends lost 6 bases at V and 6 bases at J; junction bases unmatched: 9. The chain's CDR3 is CASRFDGTGGGQPQHF. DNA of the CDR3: TGTGCCAGCAGGTTTGATGGGACAGGGGGCGGTCAGCCCCAGCATTTT.

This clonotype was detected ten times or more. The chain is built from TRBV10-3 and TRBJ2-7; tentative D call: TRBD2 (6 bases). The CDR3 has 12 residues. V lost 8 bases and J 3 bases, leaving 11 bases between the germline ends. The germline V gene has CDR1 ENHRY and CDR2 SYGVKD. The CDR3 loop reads CAIGAGLYEQYF. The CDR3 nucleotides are TGTGCCATCGGGGCGGGGCTCTACGAGCAGTACTTC.

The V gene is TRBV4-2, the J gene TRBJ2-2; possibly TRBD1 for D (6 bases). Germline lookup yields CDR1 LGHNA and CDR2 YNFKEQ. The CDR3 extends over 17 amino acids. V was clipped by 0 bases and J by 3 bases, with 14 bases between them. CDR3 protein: CASSQDVGRGYTGELFF. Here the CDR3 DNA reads TGTGCCAGCAGCCAAGATGTCGGCAGGGGCTACACCGGGGAGCTGTTTTTT.

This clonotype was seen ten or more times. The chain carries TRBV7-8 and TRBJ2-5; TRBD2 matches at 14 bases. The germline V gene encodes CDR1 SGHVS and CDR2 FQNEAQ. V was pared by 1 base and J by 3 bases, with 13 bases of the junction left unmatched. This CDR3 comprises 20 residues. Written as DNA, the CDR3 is TGTGCCAGCAGCTTAGTACCCCCGGGACTAGCGGGAGTTGCCAAAGAGACCCAGTACTTC. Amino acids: CASSLVPPGLAGVAKETQYF. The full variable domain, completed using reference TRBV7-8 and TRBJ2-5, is GAGVSQSPRYKVAKRGQDVALRCDPISGHVSLFWYQQALGQGPEFLTYFQNEAQLDKSGLPSDRFFAERPEGSVSTLKIQRTQQEDSAVYLCASSLVPPGLAGVAKETQYFGPGTRLLVL.

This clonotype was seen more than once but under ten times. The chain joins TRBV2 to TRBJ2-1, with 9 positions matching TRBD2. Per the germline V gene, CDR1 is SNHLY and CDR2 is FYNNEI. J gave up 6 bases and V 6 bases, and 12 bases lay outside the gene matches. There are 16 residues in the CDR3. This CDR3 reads CASSHTTSGVVNEQFF. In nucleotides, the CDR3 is TGTGCCAGCAGCCACACGACTAGCGGAGTTGTCAATGAGCAGTTCTTC.

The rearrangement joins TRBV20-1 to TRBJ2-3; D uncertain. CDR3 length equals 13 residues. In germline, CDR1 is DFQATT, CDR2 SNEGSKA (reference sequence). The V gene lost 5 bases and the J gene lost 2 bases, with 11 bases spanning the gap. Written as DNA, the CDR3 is TGCAGTGCTTGGCACAGCAACACAGATACGCAGTATTTT. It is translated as CSAWHSNTDTQYF.

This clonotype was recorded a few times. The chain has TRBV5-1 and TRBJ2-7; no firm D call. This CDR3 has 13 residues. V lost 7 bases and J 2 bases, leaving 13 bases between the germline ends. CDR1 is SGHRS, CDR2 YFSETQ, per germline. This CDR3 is CASSISYPYEQYF. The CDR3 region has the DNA TGCGCCAGCTCAATAAGTTACCCCTACGAGCAGTACTTC.

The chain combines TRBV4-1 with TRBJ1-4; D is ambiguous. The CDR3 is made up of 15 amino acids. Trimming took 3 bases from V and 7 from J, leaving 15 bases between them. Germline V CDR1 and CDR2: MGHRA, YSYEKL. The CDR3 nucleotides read TGCGCCAGCAGCCAGTTTGCAGACCCCGTTGAAAAACTGTTTTTT. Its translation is CASSQFADPVEKLFF.

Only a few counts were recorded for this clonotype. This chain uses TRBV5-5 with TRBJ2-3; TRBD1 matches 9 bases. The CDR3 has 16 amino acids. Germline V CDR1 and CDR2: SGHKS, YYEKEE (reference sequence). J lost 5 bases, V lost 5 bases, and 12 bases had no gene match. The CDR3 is CASSSAGTGMGDTQYF. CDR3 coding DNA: TGTGCCAGCAGTTCCGCCGGGACAGGGATGGGAGATACGCAGTATTTT.

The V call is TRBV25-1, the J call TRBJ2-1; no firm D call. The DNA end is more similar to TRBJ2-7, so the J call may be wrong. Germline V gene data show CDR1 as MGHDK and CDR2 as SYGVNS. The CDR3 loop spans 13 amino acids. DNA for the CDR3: TGTGCCGCGAGCGAGAGCTCCTACAATGAGCAGTACTTC. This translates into CAASESSYNEQYF.

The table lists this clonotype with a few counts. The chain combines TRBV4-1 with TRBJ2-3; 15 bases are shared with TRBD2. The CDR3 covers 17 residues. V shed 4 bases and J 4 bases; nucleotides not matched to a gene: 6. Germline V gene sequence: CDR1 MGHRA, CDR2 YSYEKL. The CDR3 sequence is CASSRGLAGGPPDTQYF. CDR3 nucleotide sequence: TGCGCCAGCAGCCGCGGACTAGCGGGAGGGCCCCCAGATACGCAGTATTTT.

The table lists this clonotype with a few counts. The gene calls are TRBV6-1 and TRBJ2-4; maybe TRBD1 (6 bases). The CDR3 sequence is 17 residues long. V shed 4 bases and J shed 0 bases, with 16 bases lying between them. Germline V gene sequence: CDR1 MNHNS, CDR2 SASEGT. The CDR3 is CASSVGGQTLAKNIQYF. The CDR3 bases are TGTGCCAGCAGTGTAGGTGGACAGACCCTAGCCAAAAACATTCAGTACTTC.

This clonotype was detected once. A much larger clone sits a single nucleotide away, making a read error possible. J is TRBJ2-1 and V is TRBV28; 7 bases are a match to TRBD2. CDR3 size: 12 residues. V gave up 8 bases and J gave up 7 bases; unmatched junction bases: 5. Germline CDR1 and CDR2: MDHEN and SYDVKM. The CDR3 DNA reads TGTGCCAGCGGGACTACCCCGAATGAGCAGTTCTTC. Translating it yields CASGTTPNEQFF.

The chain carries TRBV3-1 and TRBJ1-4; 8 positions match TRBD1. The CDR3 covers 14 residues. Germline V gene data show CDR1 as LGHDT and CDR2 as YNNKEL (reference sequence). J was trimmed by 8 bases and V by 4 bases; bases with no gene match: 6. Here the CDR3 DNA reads TGTGCCAGCAGCCCGGGACAGGTCGAAGAAAAACTGTTTTTT. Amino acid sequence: CASSPGQVEEKLFF.

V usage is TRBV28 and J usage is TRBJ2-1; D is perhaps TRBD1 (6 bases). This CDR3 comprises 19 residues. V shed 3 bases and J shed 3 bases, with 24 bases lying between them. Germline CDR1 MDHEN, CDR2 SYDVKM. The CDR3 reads CASSLGAASPSTSYNEQFF. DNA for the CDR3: TGTGCCAGCAGTTTGGGGGCGGCATCCCCCTCAACGAGCTACAATGAGCAGTTCTTC.

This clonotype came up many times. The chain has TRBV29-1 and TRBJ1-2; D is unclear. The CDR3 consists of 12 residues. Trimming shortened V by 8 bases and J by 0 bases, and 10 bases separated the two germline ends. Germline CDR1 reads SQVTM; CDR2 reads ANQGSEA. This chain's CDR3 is CSSRAANYGYTF. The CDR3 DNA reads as TGCAGCTCGAGGGCCGCTAACTATGGCTACACCTTC.

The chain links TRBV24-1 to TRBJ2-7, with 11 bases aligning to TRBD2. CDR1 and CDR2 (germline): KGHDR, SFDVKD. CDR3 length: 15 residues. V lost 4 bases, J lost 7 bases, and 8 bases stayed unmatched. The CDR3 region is CATSDKTSGIGEQYF. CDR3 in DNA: TGTGCCACCAGTGACAAGACTAGCGGGATAGGTGAGCAGTACTTC.

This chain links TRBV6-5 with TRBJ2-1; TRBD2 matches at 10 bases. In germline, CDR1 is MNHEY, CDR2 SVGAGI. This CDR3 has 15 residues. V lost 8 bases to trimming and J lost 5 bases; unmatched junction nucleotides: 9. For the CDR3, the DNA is TGTGCCAGCCACGGACTAGCGGCCGAAGACAATGAGCAGTTCTTC. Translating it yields CASHGLAAEDNEQFF.

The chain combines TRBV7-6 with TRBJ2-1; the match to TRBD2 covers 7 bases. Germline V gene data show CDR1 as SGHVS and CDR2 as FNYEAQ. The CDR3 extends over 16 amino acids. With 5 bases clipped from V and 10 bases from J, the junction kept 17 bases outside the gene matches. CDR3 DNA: TGTGCCAGCAGCCCTACCCCTTCGAGCGGGACCTACGAGCAGTTCTTC. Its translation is CASSPTPSSGTYEQFF.

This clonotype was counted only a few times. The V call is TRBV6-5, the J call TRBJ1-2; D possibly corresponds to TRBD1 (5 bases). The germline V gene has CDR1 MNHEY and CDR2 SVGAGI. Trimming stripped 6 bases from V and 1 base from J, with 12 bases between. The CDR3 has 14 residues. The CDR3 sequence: CASSDSVFNYGYTF. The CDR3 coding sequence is TGTGCCAGCAGCGACAGCGTCTTTAACTATGGCTACACCTTC.

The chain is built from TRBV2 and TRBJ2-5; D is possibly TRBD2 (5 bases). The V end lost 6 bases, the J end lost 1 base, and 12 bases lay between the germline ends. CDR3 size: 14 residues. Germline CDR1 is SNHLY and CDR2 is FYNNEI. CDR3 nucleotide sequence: TGTGCCAGCAGGTTCGCCAGCGGCCAAGAGACCCAGTACTTC. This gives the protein CASRFASGQETQYF. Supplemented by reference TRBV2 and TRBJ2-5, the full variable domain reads EPEVTQTPSHQVTQMGQEVILRCVPISNHLYFYWYRQILGQKVEFLVSFYNNEISEKSEIFDDQFSVERPDGSNFTLKIRSTKLEDSAMYFCASRFASGQETQYFGPGTRLLVL.